This T cell receptor beta chain is drawn from a study of control samples from healthy donors and cancer patients. Germline V gene data show CDR1 as SGHRS and CDR2 as YFSETQ. CDR3 length: 17 amino acids. With V trimmed by 4 bases and J by 7 bases, 14 bases remained unmatched. TCRdb keeps only in-frame clones here, not all; method: immunoSEQ multiplex PCR. The sample holds 40,000 to 60,000 clones, around 85% seen once. The TCR sequence derives from a woman aged 50 to 60 with lung cancer. The rearrangement joins TRBV5-1 to TRBJ1-6, with 7 bases matching TRBD1. Material for sequencing was PBMCs. The CDR3 protein is CASSLFPTGDANSPLHF. The CDR3 nucleotides read TGCGCCAGCAGCCTGTTCCCTACAGGGGACGCCAATTCACCCCTCCACTTT.